The 5 T cell receptor beta chains below all came from one sample that was sequenced in a study of technical replicates of blood from several donors. Libraries were prepared by immunoSEQ multiplex PCR; TCRdb keeps only in-frame clonotypes and omits some of them. This table has more than 80,000 clones, about 96% appearing once. The sample was T cells isolated from PBMCs. The receptors here all came from a human donor in good health.

V gene TRBV11-3 combines with J gene TRBJ2-3, with a possible D match to TRBD1 (5 bases). Germline CDR1 SGHNT, CDR2 YENEEA. This CDR3 is built from 15 residues. V dropped 1 base and J dropped 2 bases, with 10 bases sitting between them. The CDR3 bases are TGTGCCAGCAGCTTAGTTTGGGGCCCCACAGATACGCAGTATTTT. Translation gives CASSLVWGPTDTQYF. Variable domain in full (rest from reference TRBV11-3 and TRBJ2-3): EAGVVQSPRYKIIEKKQPVAFWCNPISGHNTLYWYLQNLGQGPELLIRYENEEAVDDSQLPKDRFSAERLKGVDSTLKIQPAELGDSAVYLCASSLVWGPTDTQYFGPGTRLTVL.

V is TRBV28 and J is TRBJ2-3; a possible D gene is TRBD2 (5 bases). Looked up from germline, CDR1 is MDHEN and CDR2 is SYDVKM. The CDR3 contains 16 residues. V was shortened by 7 bases and J by 4 bases, with 21 bases between the two germline ends. The DNA for the CDR3 is TGTGCCAGCACCGTAGCGAGAAGCGGCACACCAGATACGCAGTATTTT. As protein: CASTVARSGTPDTQYF.

The chain carries TRBV30 and TRBJ2-7; unclear D gene. Germline V gene lookup returns CDR1 GTSNPN and CDR2 SVGIG (reference sequence). Trimming removed 1 base from V and 4 bases from J, with 8 bases in between. This CDR3 has 12 residues. The CDR3 loop reads CAWSAATYEQYF. CDR3 bases: TGTGCCTGGAGTGCTGCAACTTACGAGCAGTACTTC.

The chain's CDR3 is CASSLHNTGELFF. The CDR3 nucleotides read TGTGCCAGCAGTTTACATAACACCGGGGAGCTGTTTTTT. This chain connects TRBV28 to TRBJ2-2; no definite D call. V was shortened by 2 bases and J by 2 bases, with 3 bases between the two germline ends. There are 13 residues in the CDR3. From germline, CDR1 is MDHEN and CDR2 SYDVKM.

The chain combines TRBV11-3 with TRBJ2-2, with D possibly matching TRBD2 (5 bases). The CDR3 consists of 16 residues. The germline V gene has CDR1 SGHNT and CDR2 YENEEA. The V end lost 5 bases, the J end lost 3 bases, and 16 bases lay between the germline ends. The chain's CDR3 is CASSTSSGKYTGELFF. Written as DNA, the CDR3 is TGTGCCAGCAGCACTAGTTCCGGGAAGTACACCGGGGAGCTGTTTTTT. Complete variable domain (other parts from reference TRBV11-3 and TRBJ2-2): EAGVVQSPRYKIIEKKQPVAFWCNPISGHNTLYWYLQNLGQGPELLIRYENEEAVDDSQLPKDRFSAERLKGVDSTLKIQPAELGDSAVYLCASSTSSGKYTGELFFGEGSRLTVL.